The present TCR beta chain was sequenced within a study of CD8+CD57+ T cells in acquired aplastic anemia. Study-wide background: DNA per sorted CD4+ or CD8+ sample ranged roughly 0.19 to 30 ug, averaging roughly 3.2 ug. Overall study results and limits: There were 25 to 35 CD8+ CDR3 sequences that occurred in both patients and controls.

A note on this clonotype: Its target is unknown.

Trimming left V 7 bases short and J 0 bases short, with 12 bases between. This CDR3 spans 13 amino acids. Germline assignment: CDR1 SQVTM and CDR2 ANQGSEA. The patients chosen for sequencing had shown expansion of CD8+CD57+ cells (detected by flow cytometry). Investigators profiled TCR beta VDJ and CDR3 from genomic DNA template. TCRdb itself ran the reads through MiXCR, one entry per CDR3 protein. The sample holds about 200,000 distinct CDR3 sequences; 65% are singletons and the top ten take roughly 53%. V is TRBV29-1 and J is TRBJ1-1, with D perhaps TRBD1 (5 bases). The sequence came from a human donor with aplastic anemia. The sequencing input was sorted CD4+, CD8+, or CD8+CD57+ T cells (not recorded which) from PBMCs. The CDR3 loop reads CSEGTGMNTEAFF. DNA of the CDR3: TGCAGCGAAGGGACGGGGATGAACACTGAAGCTTTCTTT.